This T cell receptor (beta chain) was recovered during a study of T-cell reconstitution after alpha-beta-depleted transplantation in children. Regarding the study as a whole: TCRbeta diversity was high at day 60 in some patients (a result of surviving recipient T cells and thymic progenitors). Reportedly, alpha-beta T cells present about two months post-transplant originated from several hundred expanded clones of graft origin. Most T-cell counts and diversity one year after the transplant came from T cells that were newly produced.

Preparing the TCRbeta library involved the use of unique molecular identifiers. TCRdb called the PCR reads again in MiXCR, with one record for every CDR3 protein. The sample contains 300,000 to 400,000 distinct CDR3 sequences, roughly 15% of which appear only once. This CDR3 spans 16 amino acids. Germline-derived CDR1 and CDR2 are LGHNA and YSLEER. Deletions cut 0 bases from V and 6 bases from J, with 15 bases between. The table lists this clonotype with a few counts. Its antigen is not identified. The specimen comprised PBMCs, mostly from graft donor cells, sampled 360 days after TCRalphabeta/CD19-depleted stem cell transplant. This receptor was obtained from a male patient aged 2 to 9 who had a stem cell transplant for acute lymphoblastic leukemia, so the T cells may come from the graft donor. This sequence joins TRBV4-3 and TRBJ1-5; a weak D match, TRBD1 (6 bases). The CDR3 sequence is CASSQDMWGPGQPQHF. DNA of the CDR3: TGCGCCAGCAGCCAAGATATGTGGGGGCCGGGTCAGCCCCAGCATTTT.